This T cell receptor (beta chain) was obtained from a study of control samples from healthy donors and cancer patients. Produced via immunoSEQ multiplex PCR; TCRdb's table is partial and in-frame only. The sample holds over 150,000 clones, about 94% seen once. This CDR3 has 15 residues. The V and J ends lost 1 base and 6 bases respectively, with 16 bases between them. Germline CDR1 reads SGHTA; CDR2 reads FQGNSA. J is TRBJ2-7 and V is TRBV7-2, with D uncertain. The source of this sequence is a man aged 35 to 55 in good health. Material: blood. The CDR3 here is CASSLGFGYWGEQYF. The CDR3 DNA sequence: TGTGCCAGCAGCTTAGGGTTTGGCTACTGGGGCGAGCAGTACTTC. The whole variable domain, filled in from reference TRBV7-2 and TRBJ2-7, reads GAGVSQSPSNKVTEKGKDVELRCDPISGHTALYWYRQSLGQGLEFLIYFQGNSAPDKSGLPSDRFSAERTGGSVSTLTIQRTQQEDSAVYLCASSLGFGYWGEQYFGPGTRLTVT.